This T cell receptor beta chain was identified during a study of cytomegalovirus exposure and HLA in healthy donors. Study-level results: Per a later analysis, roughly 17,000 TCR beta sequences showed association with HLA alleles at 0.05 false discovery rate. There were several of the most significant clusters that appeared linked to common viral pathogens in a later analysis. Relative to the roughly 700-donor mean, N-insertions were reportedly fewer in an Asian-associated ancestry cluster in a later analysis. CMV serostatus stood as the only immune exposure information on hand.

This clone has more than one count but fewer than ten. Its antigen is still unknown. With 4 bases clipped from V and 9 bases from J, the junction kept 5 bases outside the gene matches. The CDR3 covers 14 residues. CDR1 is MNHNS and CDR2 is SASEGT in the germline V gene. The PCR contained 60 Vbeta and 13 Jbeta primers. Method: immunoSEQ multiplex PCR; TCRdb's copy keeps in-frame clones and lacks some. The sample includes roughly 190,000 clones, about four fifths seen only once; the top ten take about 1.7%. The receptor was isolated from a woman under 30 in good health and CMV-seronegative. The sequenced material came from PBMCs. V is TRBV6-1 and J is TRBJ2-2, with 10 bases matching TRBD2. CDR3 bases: TGTGCCAGCAGTGGGAGTAGCGGGAGGTGGGAGCTGTTTTTT. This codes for CASSGSSGRWELFF.